These 31 T cell receptor beta chains originate from one sample sequenced in a study of blood T cell repertoires in COVID-19. Method: immunoSEQ multiplex PCR; TCRdb's copy keeps in-frame clones and lacks some. Here the sample spans about 240,000 clones, approximately 85% being singletons. Sequencing input: peripheral blood. These TCRs come from a man aged 50 to 59 with acute or convalescent COVID-19.

J is TRBJ2-7 and V is TRBV7-9; 8 bases agree with TRBD2. Trimming took 5 bases from V and 4 from J; bases not matched to a gene: 10. CDR3 size: 15 residues. CDR1 and CDR2 from the germline V gene are SEHNR and FQNEAQ (reference sequence). Here the CDR3 DNA reads TGTGCCAGCAGCCACGCTGCGGGGGGCGTTTACGAGCAGTACTTC. Protein product: CASSHAAGGVYEQYF.

This rearrangement joins TRBV10-3 to TRBJ1-3, with D perhaps matching TRBD1 (6 bases). The germline CDR1 and CDR2 sequences are ENHRY and SYGVKD. V lost 6 bases and J 1 base, leaving 10 bases between the germline ends. The CDR3 extends over 14 amino acids. CDR3 residues: CAIRGGESGNTIYF. The CDR3 DNA reads TGTGCCATCAGAGGGGGAGAGTCTGGAAACACCATATATTTT.

V usage is TRBV30 and J usage is TRBJ1-4; D call uncertain. Germline CDR1 is GTSNPN and CDR2 is SVGIG (reference sequence). Trimming removed 0 bases at V and 6 bases at J, with 11 bases between. The CDR3 spans 14 residues. The CDR3 reads CAWSVHGIDEKLFF. The CDR3 DNA is TGTGCCTGGAGTGTCCACGGGATAGATGAAAAACTGTTTTTT.

Notes on this clone: An end of the junction does not agree with germline; a read error may underlie this. This chain uses TRBV9 with TRBJ1-1; D is perhaps TRBD1 (5 bases). This CDR3 has 15 amino acids. The germline gives CDR1 SGDLS, CDR2 YYNGEE. The CDR3 DNA reads as TGTGCTAGCAGCGCAGGTACAGGCCGGAACACTGAAGCTTTCTTT. Translated: CASSAGTGRNTEAFF. The full variable domain, completed using reference TRBV9 and TRBJ1-1, is DSGVTQTPKHLITATGQRVTLRCSPRSGDLSVYWYQQSLDQGLQFLIQYYNGEERAKGNILERFSAQQFPDLHSELNLSSLELGDSALYFCASSAGTGRNTEAFFGQGTRLTVV.

In its sample, this clone was seen a few times. Here the CDR3 reads CASGALDRNTEAFF. CDR3 nucleotides: TGTGCTAGTGGAGCCTTGGACAGGAACACTGAAGCTTTCTTT. The chain combines TRBV12-5 with TRBJ1-1; a possible D gene is TRBD1 (6 bases). CDR3 size: 14 residues. The V gene's germline CDR1 is LGHNT and CDR2 FRNRAP. Trimming took off 6 bases at V and 1 base at J, with 12 bases between the two ends.

V usage is TRBV6-2 or TRBV6-3 and J usage is TRBJ1-1; TRBD1 matches at 7 bases. Germline trimming cut 6 bases from V and 0 bases from J; bases unmatched to any gene: 7. The CDR3 loop spans 15 amino acids. Germline CDR1 reads MNHEY; CDR2 reads SVGEGT. This CDR3 is CASSTLTGMNTEAFF. For the CDR3, the DNA is TGTGCCAGCAGCACACTGACAGGGATGAACACTGAAGCTTTCTTT.

The rearrangement uses TRBV15 and TRBJ2-5; maybe TRBD1 (6 bases). This CDR3 comprises 13 residues. Germline V gives CDR1 LNHNV, CDR2 YYDKDF (reference sequence). V was pared by 0 bases and J by 4 bases, with 6 bases between. CDR3 protein: CATSRDRGETQYF. CDR3 sequence (DNA): TGTGCCACCAGCAGAGACAGGGGAGAGACCCAGTACTTC.

The chain recombines TRBV27 with TRBJ2-7, with D perhaps TRBD2 (5 bases). CDR3 length: 15 residues. From germline, CDR1 is MNHEY and CDR2 SMNVEV (reference sequence). Trimming cost V 4 bases and J 0 bases, with 13 bases left between them. The CDR3 bases are TGTGCCAGCAGTTCTCTAGCTGCCAACTCCTACGAGCAGTACTTC. Translation: CASSSLAANSYEQYF.

The V call is TRBV6-4, the J call TRBJ2-3; D not certain. Germline CDR1 MRHNA, CDR2 SNTAGT. CDR3 length: 13 residues. The ends were cut back, 6 bases at V and 0 bases at J, with 7 bases in the middle. The CDR3 DNA reads TGTGCCAGCAGCTCTTCCAGCACAGATACGCAGTATTTT. Translation: CASSSSSTDTQYF.

The genes are TRBV19 and TRBJ2-1, with D perhaps matching TRBD2 (6 bases). CDR3 length: 18 residues. V was trimmed by 4 bases and J by 5 bases, leaving 24 bases between them. The V gene's germline CDR1 is LNHDA and CDR2 SQIVND (reference sequence). Written as DNA, the CDR3 is TGTGCCAGTAGTACCCCCCGAGGGGCGGGAAGTCCCGACAATGAGCAGTTCTTC. This codes for CASSTPRGAGSPDNEQFF.

The CDR3 nucleotides read TGTGCCAGCACCAGACAGGGCGGAGGGGAAAAACTGTTTTTT. Protein sequence: CASTRQGGGEKLFF. The V call is TRBV28, the J call TRBJ1-4, with 7 bases lining up with TRBD1. The J segment lost 8 bases and the V segment lost 7 bases, leaving 10 bases of the junction unmatched. The CDR3 length is 14 residues. The germline CDR1 and CDR2 sequences are MDHEN and SYDVKM.

This clone was detected only once. The rearrangement uses TRBV6-4 and TRBJ1-1, with 8 bases fitting TRBD1. The length of the CDR3 is 13 residues. Germline-derived CDR1 and CDR2 are MRHNA and SNTAGT. J was trimmed by 4 bases and V by 4 bases; bases with no gene match: 2. CDR3 nucleotides: TGTGCCAGCAGTGCACAGGGGGGCACTGAAGCTTTCTTT. As protein: CASSAQGGTEAFF.

This clone was seen only a few times. The chain uses TRBV6-4 and TRBJ1-2; 9 bases are shared with TRBD1. Germline V lookup: CDR1 MRHNA, CDR2 SNTAGT. There are 16 residues in the CDR3. V dropped 0 bases and J dropped 7; count of bases not matched to a gene: 9. In nucleotides, the CDR3 is TGTGCCAGCAGTGACTCCCCCGGGGACAGGGTTCGTGGCTACACCTTC. Its translation is CASSDSPGDRVRGYTF.

The CDR3, as DNA: TGTGCCAGCAGTTTCCCGGGACAGGGGGCAGGGACTGAAGCTTTCTTT. Its protein is CASSFPGQGAGTEAFF. The chain recombines TRBV28 with TRBJ1-1; 12 nucleotides line up with TRBD1. V shed 3 bases, J shed 5 bases, and the junction held 7 bases outside the gene matches. The CDR3 totals 16 residues. Germline CDR1 is MDHEN and CDR2 is SYDVKM. Together with reference TRBV28 and TRBJ1-1, the CDR3 gives the full variable domain: DVKVTQSSRYLVKRTGEKVFLECVQDMDHENMFWYRQDPGLGLRLIYFSYDVKMKEKGDIPEGYSVSREKKERFSLILESASTNQTSMYLCASSFPGQGAGTEAFFGQGTRLTVV.

The V gene is TRBV30, the J gene TRBJ1-2; 8 positions agree with TRBD1. The junction had 9 bases not matched to a gene; V was cut back by 3 bases and J by 6 bases. The CDR3 covers 14 residues. Germline loops: CDR1 GTSNPN, CDR2 SVGIG (reference sequence). The CDR3, as DNA: TGTGCCTGGAGGATAACAGGGGGTTGGAATGGCTACACCTTC. It yields the protein CAWRITGGWNGYTF.

This clone has just a few counts. V usage is TRBV6-4 and J usage is TRBJ2-3; TRBD2 aligns across 9 bases. The CDR3 has 16 residues. With 3 bases clipped from V and 1 base from J, the junction kept 5 bases outside the gene matches. Germline-derived CDR1 and CDR2 are MRHNA and SNTAGT. The CDR3 here is CASSEGGGAGTDTQYF. Here the CDR3 DNA reads TGTGCCAGCAGTGAAGGCGGGGGGGCTGGCACAGATACGCAGTATTTT.

The rearrangement links TRBV11-2 to TRBJ1-2, with unresolved D. Germline assignment: CDR1 SGHAT and CDR2 FQNNGV. With 5 bases removed from V and 8 bases from J, the gap between germline ends came to 15 bases. The CDR3 spans 13 residues. The CDR3 sequence is CASSHLGVEGYTF. CDR3 bases: TGTGCCAGCAGCCACCTTGGTGTAGAAGGCTACACCTTC.

The chain uses TRBV19 and TRBJ1-5, with TRBD1 as a possible D gene (6 bases). With 5 bases removed from V and 0 bases from J, the gap between germline ends came to 14 bases. This CDR3 region has 16 residues. Per the germline V gene, CDR1 is LNHDA and CDR2 is SQIVND (reference sequence). CDR3 sequence reads: CASSWGPYYSNQPQHF. The CDR3 region has the DNA TGTGCCAGTAGTTGGGGGCCATACTATAGCAATCAGCCCCAGCATTTT. Complete variable domain (other parts from reference TRBV19 and TRBJ1-5): DGGITQSPKYLFRKEGQNVTLSCEQNLNHDAMYWYRQDPGQGLRLIYYSQIVNDFQKGDIAEGYSVSREKKESFPLTVTSAQKNPTAFYLCASSWGPYYSNQPQHFGDGTRLSIL.

CDR3 region: CASSEDRGRGYTF. In DNA, the CDR3 is TGTGCCAGCAGCGAAGACAGGGGGCGAGGCTACACCTTC. The gene calls are TRBV9 and TRBJ1-2; 10 positions match TRBD1. Losses at the gene ends were 3 bases for V and 8 bases for J; bases not matched to a gene: 4. This CDR3 comprises 13 residues. Germline CDR1 is SGDLS and CDR2 is YYNGEE.

This clone was found a few times. This chain links TRBV7-2 with TRBJ2-3; the D gene is possibly TRBD2 (6 bases). CDR1 and CDR2 from the germline V gene are SGHTA and FQGNSA. Trimming stripped 4 bases from V and 11 bases from J, with 16 bases between. The length of the CDR3 is 13 residues. Written as DNA, the CDR3 is TGTGCCAGCAGCTCAGAAACTAGCCGAAAGCAGTATTTT. Its translation: CASSSETSRKQYF.

V usage is TRBV5-1 and J usage is TRBJ1-5; no definite D call. Trimming cost V 8 bases and J 0 bases, with 12 bases left between them. This CDR3 comprises 14 residues. Germline CDR1 is SGHRS and CDR2 is YFSETQ. CDR3 sequence (DNA): TGCGCCAGTGGAGGACTGAATAGCAATCAGCCCCAGCATTTT. This codes for CASGGLNSNQPQHF.

This rearrangement joins TRBV25-1 to TRBJ2-3; 7 bases align to TRBD2. The V segment lost 10 bases and the J segment 4 bases; nucleotides outside the gene matches: 11. The CDR3 totals 14 residues. Germline V gene lookup returns CDR1 MGHDK and CDR2 SYGVNS. The CDR3 nucleotides are TGTGCCATTTCCCGTGGGGGGGTCGCAGATACGCAGTATTTT. Protein: CAISRGGVADTQYF.

This clone has a handful of counts. The chain recombines TRBV7-2 with TRBJ1-5, with a tentative D call TRBD1 (6 bases). CDR1 SGHTA and CDR2 FQGNSA come from the germline V gene. V dropped 5 bases and J dropped 10 bases, with 12 bases sitting between them. The CDR3 spans 12 residues. CDR3 protein: CASSPQGLPQHF. In DNA form, the CDR3 reads TGTGCCAGCAGCCCACAGGGCCTTCCCCAGCATTTT.

V gene TRBV19 combines with J gene TRBJ2-1; D is uncertain. This CDR3 spans 14 amino acids. V lost 8 bases and J lost 9, with 20 bases in between. The germline gives CDR1 LNHDA, CDR2 SQIVND (reference sequence). The CDR3 reads CASSQARAIGEQFF. CDR3 nucleotide sequence: TGTGCCAGTTCTCAAGCGAGAGCAATTGGTGAGCAGTTCTTC.

This chain joins TRBV24-1 and TRBJ2-1; 7 nucleotides line up with TRBD2. Germline loops: CDR1 KGHDR, CDR2 SFDVKD. V trimming: 3 bases; J trimming: 5 bases; junction bases outside the gene matches: 6. The CDR3 is 15 amino acids. CDR3 DNA sequence: TGTGCCACCAGTGATCCGAGCGGGAACGACAATGAGCAGTTCTTC. As protein: CATSDPSGNDNEQFF.

The chain joins TRBV11-3 to TRBJ2-1; D ambiguous. This CDR3 spans 17 amino acids. Between the trimmed V and J ends, which lost 1 base and 7 bases, there was a span of 20 bases. CDR1 and CDR2 from the germline V gene are SGHNT and YENEEA. In DNA, the CDR3 is TGTGCCAGCAGCTTAGCTTTAGGCAGGCTCCAGTCGAATGAGCAGTTCTTC. Translating it yields CASSLALGRLQSNEQFF. The whole variable domain, filled in from reference TRBV11-3 and TRBJ2-1, reads EAGVVQSPRYKIIEKKQPVAFWCNPISGHNTLYWYLQNLGQGPELLIRYENEEAVDDSQLPKDRFSAERLKGVDSTLKIQPAELGDSAVYLCASSLALGRLQSNEQFFGPGTRLTVL.

The rearrangement joins TRBV7-2 to TRBJ2-1; TRBD2 matches at 11 bases. From germline, CDR1 is SGHTA and CDR2 FQGNSA. J lost 8 bases, V lost 5 bases, and 11 bases had no gene match. The CDR3 is made up of 16 amino acids. The CDR3 region has the DNA TGTGCCAGCAGCCAAATAGCGGGAGGGCCCGTGTATGAGCAGTTCTTC. This sequence encodes CASSQIAGGPVYEQFF. The entire variable domain, with the rest obtained from reference TRBV7-2 and TRBJ2-1, is as follows: GAGVSQSPSNKVTEKGKDVELRCDPISGHTALYWYRQSLGQGLEFLIYFQGNSAPDKSGLPSDRFSAERTGGSVSTLTIQRTQQEDSAVYLCASSQIAGGPVYEQFFGPGTRLTVL.

This sequence joins TRBV28 and TRBJ2-2; 11 bases agree with TRBD2. Germline V gene lookup returns CDR1 MDHEN and CDR2 SYDVKM. The CDR3 has 16 residues. With V trimmed by 1 base and J by 4 bases, 2 bases remained unmatched. CDR3 amino acids: CASSLLGTSGTGELFF. The DNA of the CDR3 is TGTGCCAGCAGTTTATTAGGGACTAGCGGCACCGGGGAGCTGTTTTTT.

The chain uses TRBV5-4 and TRBJ1-2; TRBD1 might be the D (5 bases). Germline V gene lookup returns CDR1 SGHNT and CDR2 YYREEE (reference sequence). This CDR3 spans 15 amino acids. The V gene lost 3 bases and the J gene lost 6 bases, with 18 bases spanning the gap. This CDR3 reads CASSWGGGAWNGYTF. The CDR3 DNA reads as TGTGCCAGCAGCTGGGGTGGAGGGGCCTGGAATGGCTACACCTTC.

This clone has just a few counts. The CDR3 loop reads CASREEVSTDTQYF. The CDR3 coding sequence is TGTGCCAGCAGGGAGGAGGTTAGCACAGATACGCAGTATTTT. The rearrangement links TRBV25-1 to TRBJ2-3, with a weak D call TRBD2 (5 bases). V lost 6 bases and J 0 bases, leaving 10 bases between the germline ends. Germline lookup yields CDR1 MGHDK and CDR2 SYGVNS. The CDR3 consists of 14 residues.

This clone was seen a single time. The chain has TRBV7-2 and TRBJ2-1; the D gene is possibly TRBD2 (5 bases). The ends were cut back, 3 bases at V and 2 bases at J, with 11 bases in the middle. CDR3 size: 15 residues. The V gene's germline CDR1 is SGHTA and CDR2 FQGNSA. The CDR3 loop is CASSFSGSPYNEQFF. Written as DNA, the CDR3 is TGTGCCAGCAGCTTCTCGGGATCCCCCTACAATGAGCAGTTCTTC.